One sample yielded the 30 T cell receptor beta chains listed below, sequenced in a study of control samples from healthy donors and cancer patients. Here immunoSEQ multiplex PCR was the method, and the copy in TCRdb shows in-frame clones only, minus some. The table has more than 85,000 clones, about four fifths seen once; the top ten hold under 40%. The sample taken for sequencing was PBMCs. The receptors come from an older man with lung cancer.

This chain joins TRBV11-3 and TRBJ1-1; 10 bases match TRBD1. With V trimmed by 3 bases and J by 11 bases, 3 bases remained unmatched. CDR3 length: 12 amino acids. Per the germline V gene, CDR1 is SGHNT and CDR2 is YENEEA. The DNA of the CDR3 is TGTGCCAGCAGCTTGGGACAGGGGAAGGCTTTCTTT. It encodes CASSLGQGKAFF.

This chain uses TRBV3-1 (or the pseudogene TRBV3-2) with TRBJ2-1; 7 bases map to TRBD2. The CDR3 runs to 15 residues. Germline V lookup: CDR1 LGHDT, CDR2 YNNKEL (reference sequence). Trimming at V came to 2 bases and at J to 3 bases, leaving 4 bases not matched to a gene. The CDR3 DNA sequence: TGTGCCAGCAGCCAAATGGCGGGGGTCTACAATGAGCAGTTCTTC. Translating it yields CASSQMAGVYNEQFF.

CDR3 sequence (DNA): TGTGCCAGCAGTTTAAATGGCTACACCTTC. It is translated as CASSLNGYTF. The chain combines TRBV12-3 or TRBV12-4 with TRBJ1-2; D is uncertain. Trimming removed 2 bases from V and 6 bases from J, with 1 base in between. This CDR3 is 10 amino acids long.

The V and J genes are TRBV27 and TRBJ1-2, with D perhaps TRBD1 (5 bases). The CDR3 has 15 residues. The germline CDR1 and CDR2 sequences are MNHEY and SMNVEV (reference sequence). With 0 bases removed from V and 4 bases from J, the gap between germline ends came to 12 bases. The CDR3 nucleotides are TGTGCCAGCAGTTTATCCCCCAGGGCGCCCTATGGCTACACCTTC. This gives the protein CASSLSPRAPYGYTF.

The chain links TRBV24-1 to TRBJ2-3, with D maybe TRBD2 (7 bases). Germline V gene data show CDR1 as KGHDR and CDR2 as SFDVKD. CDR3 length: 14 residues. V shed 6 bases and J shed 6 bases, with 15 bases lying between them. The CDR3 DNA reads TGTGCCACCAGTCCTGGGGGGGCCCTGGATACGCAGTATTTT. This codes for CATSPGGALDTQYF.

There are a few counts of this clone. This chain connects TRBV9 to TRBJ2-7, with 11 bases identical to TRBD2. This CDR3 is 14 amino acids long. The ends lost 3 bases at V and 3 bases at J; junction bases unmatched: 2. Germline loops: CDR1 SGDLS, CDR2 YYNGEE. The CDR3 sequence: CASSETSGDYEQYF. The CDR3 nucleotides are TGTGCCAGCAGCGAGACTAGCGGGGACTACGAGCAGTACTTC.

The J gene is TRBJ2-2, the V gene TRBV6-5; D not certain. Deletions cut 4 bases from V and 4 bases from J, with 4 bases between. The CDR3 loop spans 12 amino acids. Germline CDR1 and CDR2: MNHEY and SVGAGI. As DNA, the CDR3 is TGTGCCAGCAGTTCTAGCACCGGGGAGCTGTTTTTT. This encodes CASSSSTGELFF.

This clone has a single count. The CDR3 loop is CASSLGPLGEKLFF. The CDR3 coding sequence is TGCGCCAGCAGCTTAGGCCCTCTCGGAGAAAAACTGTTTTTT. The gene calls are TRBV5-1 and TRBJ1-4; D unresolved. V was pared by 2 bases and J by 8 bases, with 13 bases between. This CDR3 comprises 14 residues. Per the germline V gene, CDR1 is SGHRS and CDR2 is YFSETQ.

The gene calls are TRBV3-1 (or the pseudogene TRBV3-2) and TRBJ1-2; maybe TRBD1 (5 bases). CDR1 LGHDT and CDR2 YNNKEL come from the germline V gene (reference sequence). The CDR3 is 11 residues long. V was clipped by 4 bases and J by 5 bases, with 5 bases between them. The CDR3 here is CASSRGYGYTF. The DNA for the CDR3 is TGTGCCAGCAGCCGGGGGTATGGCTACACCTTC.

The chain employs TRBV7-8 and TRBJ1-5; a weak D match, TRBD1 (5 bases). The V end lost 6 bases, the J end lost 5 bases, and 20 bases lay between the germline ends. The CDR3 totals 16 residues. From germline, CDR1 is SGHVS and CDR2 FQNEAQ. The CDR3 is CASSRLDPRVDQPQHF. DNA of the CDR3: TGTGCCAGCAGTAGACTTGATCCCAGGGTCGATCAGCCCCAGCATTTT. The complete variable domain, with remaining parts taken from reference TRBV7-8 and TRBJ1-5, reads GAGVSQSPRYKVAKRGQDVALRCDPISGHVSLFWYQQALGQGPEFLTYFQNEAQLDKSGLPSDRFFAERPEGSVSTLKIQRTQQEDSAVYLCASSRLDPRVDQPQHFGDGTRLSIL.

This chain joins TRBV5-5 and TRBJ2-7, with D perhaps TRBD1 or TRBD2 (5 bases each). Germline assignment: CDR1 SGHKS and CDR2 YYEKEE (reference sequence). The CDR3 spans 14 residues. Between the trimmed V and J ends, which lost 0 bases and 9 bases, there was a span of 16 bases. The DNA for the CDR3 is TGTGCCAGCAGCTTGGCAGGGACGGAATTCGTGCAGTACTTC. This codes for CASSLAGTEFVQYF.

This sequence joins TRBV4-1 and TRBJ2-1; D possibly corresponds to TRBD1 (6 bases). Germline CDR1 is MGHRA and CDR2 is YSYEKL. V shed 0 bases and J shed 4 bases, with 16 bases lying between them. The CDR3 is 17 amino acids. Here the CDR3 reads CASSQDRNRVGYNEQFF. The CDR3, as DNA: TGCGCCAGCAGCCAAGATCGGAACAGGGTCGGGTACAATGAGCAGTTCTTC.

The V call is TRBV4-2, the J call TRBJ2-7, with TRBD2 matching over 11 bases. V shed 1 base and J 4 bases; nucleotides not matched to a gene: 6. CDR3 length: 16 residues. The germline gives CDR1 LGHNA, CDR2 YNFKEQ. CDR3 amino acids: CASSQVSASGGYEQYF. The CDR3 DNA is TGTGCCAGCAGCCAAGTCTCCGCTAGCGGGGGGTACGAGCAGTACTTC.

The CDR3 region is CASSFTAGGPDTQYF. Here the CDR3 DNA reads TGTGCCAGCAGTTTTACAGCGGGGGGCCCAGATACGCAGTATTTT. The V and J genes are TRBV28 and TRBJ2-3; TRBD2 agrees at 9 bases. CDR3 size: 15 residues. J lost 4 bases, V lost 3 bases, and 5 bases had no gene match. Germline V gene sequence: CDR1 MDHEN, CDR2 SYDVKM.

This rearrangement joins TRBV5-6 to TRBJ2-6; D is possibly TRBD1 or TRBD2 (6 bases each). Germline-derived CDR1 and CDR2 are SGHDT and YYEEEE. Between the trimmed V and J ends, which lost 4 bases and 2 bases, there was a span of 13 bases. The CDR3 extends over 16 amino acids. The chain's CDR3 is CASSQEGGAGANVLTF. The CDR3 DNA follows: TGTGCCAGCAGCCAAGAGGGGGGCGCTGGGGCCAACGTCCTGACTTTC.

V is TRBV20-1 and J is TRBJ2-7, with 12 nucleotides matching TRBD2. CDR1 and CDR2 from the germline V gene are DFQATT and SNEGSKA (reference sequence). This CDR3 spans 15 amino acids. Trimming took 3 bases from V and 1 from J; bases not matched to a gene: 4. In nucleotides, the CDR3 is TGCAGTGCTAGTGGACTAGCGGGGACTTCCTACGAGCAGTACTTC. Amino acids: CSASGLAGTSYEQYF.

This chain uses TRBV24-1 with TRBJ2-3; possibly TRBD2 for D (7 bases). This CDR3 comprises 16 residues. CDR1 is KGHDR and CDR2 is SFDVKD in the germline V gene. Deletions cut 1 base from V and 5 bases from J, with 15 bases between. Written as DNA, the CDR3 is TGTGCCACCAGTGATTTTGCGGGGGCTTTGGAAGATACGCAGTATTTT. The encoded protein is CATSDFAGALEDTQYF.

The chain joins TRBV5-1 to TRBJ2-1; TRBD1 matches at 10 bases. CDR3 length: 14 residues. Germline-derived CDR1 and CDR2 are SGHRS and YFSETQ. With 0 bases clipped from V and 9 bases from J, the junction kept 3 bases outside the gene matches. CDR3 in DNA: TGCGCCAGCAGCTTGGGACAGGGGGCAGGTGAGCAGTTCTTC. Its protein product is CASSLGQGAGEQFF.

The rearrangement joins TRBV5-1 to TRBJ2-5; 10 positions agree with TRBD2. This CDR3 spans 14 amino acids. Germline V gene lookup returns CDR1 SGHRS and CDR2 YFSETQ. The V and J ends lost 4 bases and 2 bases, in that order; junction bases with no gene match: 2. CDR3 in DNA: TGCGCCAGCAGCCAAGCGGGGGGGCAAGAGACCCAGTACTTC. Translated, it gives CASSQAGGQETQYF.

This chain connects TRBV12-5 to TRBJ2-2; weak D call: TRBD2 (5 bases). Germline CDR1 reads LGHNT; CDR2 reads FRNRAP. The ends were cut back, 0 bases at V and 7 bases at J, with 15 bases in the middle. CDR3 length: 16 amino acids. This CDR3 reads CASGLVHGVDSGELFF. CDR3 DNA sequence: TGTGCTAGTGGTTTGGTACACGGGGTTGATAGCGGGGAGCTGTTTTTT.

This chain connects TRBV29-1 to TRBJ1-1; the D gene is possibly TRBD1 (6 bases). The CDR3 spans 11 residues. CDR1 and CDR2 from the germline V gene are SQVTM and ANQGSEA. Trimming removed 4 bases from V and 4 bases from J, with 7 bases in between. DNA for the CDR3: TGCAGCGTTGGGGGGGCCACTGAAGCTTTCTTT. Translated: CSVGGATEAFF.

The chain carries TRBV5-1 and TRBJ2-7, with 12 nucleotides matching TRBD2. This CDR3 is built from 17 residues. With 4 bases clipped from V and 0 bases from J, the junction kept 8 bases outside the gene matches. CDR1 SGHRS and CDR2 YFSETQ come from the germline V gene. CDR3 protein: CASSDPLTSGSSYEQYF. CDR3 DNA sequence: TGCGCCAGCAGCGACCCATTGACTAGCGGGAGCTCCTACGAGCAGTACTTC.

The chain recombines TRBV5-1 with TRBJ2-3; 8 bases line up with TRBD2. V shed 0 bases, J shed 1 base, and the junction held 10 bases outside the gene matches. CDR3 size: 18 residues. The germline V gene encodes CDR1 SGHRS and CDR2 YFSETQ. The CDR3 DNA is TGCGCCAGCAGCTTGGCCCAACGGGGGGGCCTCGGCACAGATACGCAGTATTTT. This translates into CASSLAQRGGLGTDTQYF.

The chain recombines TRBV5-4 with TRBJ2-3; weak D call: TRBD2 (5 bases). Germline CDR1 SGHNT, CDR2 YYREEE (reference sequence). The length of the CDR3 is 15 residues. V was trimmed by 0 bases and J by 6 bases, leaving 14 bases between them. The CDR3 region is CASSLGAAEVDTQYF. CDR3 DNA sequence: TGTGCCAGCAGCTTGGGTGCCGCGGAGGTGGATACGCAGTATTTT.

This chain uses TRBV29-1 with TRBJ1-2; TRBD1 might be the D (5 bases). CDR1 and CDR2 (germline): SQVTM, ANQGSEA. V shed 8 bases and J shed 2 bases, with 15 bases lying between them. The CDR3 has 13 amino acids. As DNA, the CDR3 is TGCAGCTCTGGAACAGGAACCAACTATGGCTACACCTTC. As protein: CSSGTGTNYGYTF.

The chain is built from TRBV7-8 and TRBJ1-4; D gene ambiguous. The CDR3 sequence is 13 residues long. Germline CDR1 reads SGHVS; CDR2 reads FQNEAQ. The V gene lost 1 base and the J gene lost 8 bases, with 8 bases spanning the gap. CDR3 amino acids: CASSLDSWEKLFF. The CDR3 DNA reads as TGTGCCAGCAGCTTAGACAGCTGGGAAAAACTGTTTTTT.

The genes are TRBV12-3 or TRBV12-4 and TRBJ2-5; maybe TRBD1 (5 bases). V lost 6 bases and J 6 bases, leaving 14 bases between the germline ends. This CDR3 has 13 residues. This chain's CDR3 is CASSHQGAQTQYF. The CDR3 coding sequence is TGTGCCAGCAGCCACCAAGGGGCGCAGACCCAGTACTTC.

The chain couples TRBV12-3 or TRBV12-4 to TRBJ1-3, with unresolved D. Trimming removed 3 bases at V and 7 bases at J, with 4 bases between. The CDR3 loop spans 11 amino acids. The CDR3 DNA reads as TGTGCCAGCAGTTTTGCGAACACCATATATTTT. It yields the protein CASSFANTIYF.

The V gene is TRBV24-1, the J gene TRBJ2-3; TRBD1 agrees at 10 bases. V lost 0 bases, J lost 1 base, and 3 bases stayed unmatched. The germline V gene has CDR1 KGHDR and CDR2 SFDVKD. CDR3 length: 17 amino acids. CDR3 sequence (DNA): TGTGCCACCAGTGATTTGGCCGGGACAGGGGGCACAGATACGCAGTATTTT. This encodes CATSDLAGTGGTDTQYF.

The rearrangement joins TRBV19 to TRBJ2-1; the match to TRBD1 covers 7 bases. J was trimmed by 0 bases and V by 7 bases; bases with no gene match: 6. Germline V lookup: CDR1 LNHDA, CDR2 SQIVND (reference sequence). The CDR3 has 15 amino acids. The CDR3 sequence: CASNEPGGSYNEQFF. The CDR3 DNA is TGTGCCAGTAATGAACCAGGGGGCTCCTACAATGAGCAGTTCTTC.